One and the same sample provided the 17 T cell receptor beta chains below, sequenced in a study of cytotoxic CD8 clonotypes in ibrutinib-treated CLL. Using immunoSEQ multiplex PCR, the repertoire was profiled, and TCRdb retains in-frame clones only, with some absent. The table lists 90,000 to 150,000 clones, 55% to 75% of them singletons, with 35% to 40% in the top ten. This specimen consisted of PBMCs, obtained after 24 months of ibrutinib treatment. Receptors were obtained from a human donor with chronic lymphocytic leukemia.

J is TRBJ2-3 and V is TRBV6-6; maybe TRBD2 (6 bases). This CDR3 is built from 14 residues. Germline assignment: CDR1 MNHNY and CDR2 SVGAGI (reference sequence). With 6 bases removed from V and 0 bases from J, the gap between germline ends came to 10 bases. The CDR3 protein is CASSPGTSTDTQYF. The CDR3 DNA reads as TGTGCCAGCAGCCCCGGGACTAGCACAGATACGCAGTATTTT.

The chain has TRBV11-3 and TRBJ2-7; D assignment may be TRBD1 or TRBD2 (6 bases each). CDR3 length: 13 residues. The V gene's germline CDR1 is SGHNT and CDR2 YENEEA. The V end lost 5 bases, the J end lost 7 bases, and 15 bases lay between the germline ends. CDR3 in amino acids: CASSPRGAGEQYF. DNA for the CDR3: TGTGCCAGCAGCCCTAGGGGGGCCGGGGAGCAGTACTTC.

This rearrangement joins TRBV7-9 to TRBJ2-5; no clear D gene. Germline-derived CDR1 and CDR2 are SEHNR and FQNEAQ (reference sequence). The length of the CDR3 is 11 residues. Trimming took 6 bases from V and 3 from J, leaving 5 bases between them. The CDR3 nucleotides read TGTGCCAGCAGGGGGAAAGAGACCCAGTACTTC. Its translation: CASRGKETQYF.

In this sample, this clone turned up a few times. CDR3 sequence (DNA): TGCAGCGTTGAAGATCTTATGAGGCAGGGGAAGGGTACGCAGTATTTT. Encoded protein: CSVEDLMRQGKGTQYF. This chain connects TRBV29-1 to TRBJ2-3; D perhaps matches TRBD1 (6 bases). The germline CDR1 and CDR2 sequences are SQVTM and ANQGSEA. This CDR3 is built from 16 residues. V gave up 0 bases and J gave up 8 bases, with 21 bases separating them.

The chain recombines TRBV30 with TRBJ1-2; D is uncertain. The V and J ends lost 3 bases and 4 bases respectively, with 12 bases between them. The CDR3 loop spans 13 amino acids. Per the germline V gene, CDR1 is GTSNPN and CDR2 is SVGIG (reference sequence). The CDR3 bases are TGTGCCTGGAGCCCCCCGGCAGGCTATGGCTACACCTTC. It translates to CAWSPPAGYGYTF.

The V call is TRBV5-1, the J call TRBJ1-2, with 9 bases identical to TRBD1. This CDR3 contains 14 residues. Germline lookup yields CDR1 SGHRS and CDR2 YFSETQ. Trimming removed 4 bases from V and 4 bases from J; junction bases left unmatched: 5. This chain's CDR3 is CASSLTTGGYGYTF. The CDR3 DNA sequence: TGCGCCAGCAGCCTTACGACAGGGGGCTATGGCTACACCTTC.

The chain joins TRBV7-2 to TRBJ2-3; TRBD2 agrees at 11 bases. This CDR3 comprises 15 residues. J gave up 5 bases and V 2 bases, and 3 bases lay outside the gene matches. Looked up from germline, CDR1 is SGHTA and CDR2 is FQGNSA. The CDR3 nucleotides are TGTGCCAGCAGCTTACTAGCGGGAGGCTTAGATACGCAGTATTTT. It is translated as CASSLLAGGLDTQYF.

The chain combines TRBV6-1 with TRBJ2-2; D tentatively reads TRBD1 or TRBD2 (5 bases each). CDR1 and CDR2 (germline): MNHNS, SASEGT. The CDR3 runs to 14 residues. V lost 5 bases and J lost 2, with 9 bases in between. The CDR3 DNA follows: TGTGCCAGCAGTTCGGGACCAAACACCGGGGAGCTGTTTTTT. Its protein product is CASSSGPNTGELFF.

This rearrangement joins TRBV7-2 to TRBJ2-3; D not certain. The CDR3 extends over 15 amino acids. From germline, CDR1 is SGHTA and CDR2 FQGNSA. V lost 3 bases, J lost 4 bases, and 14 bases lay in between. This CDR3 reads CASSLSLVVADTQYF. The CDR3 DNA sequence: TGTGCCAGCAGCTTGTCCCTGGTCGTGGCAGATACGCAGTATTTT.

The rearrangement joins TRBV23-1 to TRBJ2-3, with 7 bases matching TRBD1. TRBV23-1 is marked as an open reading frame, function uncertain. The CDR3 covers 16 residues. V gave up 4 bases and J gave up 0 bases; unmatched junction bases: 7. CDR3 in amino acids: CASSPGTDTSTDTQYF. As DNA, the CDR3 is TGCGCCAGCAGTCCCGGGACAGACACTAGCACAGATACGCAGTATTTT.

This clone has only a few counts. The V and J genes are TRBV30 and TRBJ2-1, with D unresolved. The germline V gene encodes CDR1 GTSNPN and CDR2 SVGIG (reference sequence). V lost 4 bases to trimming and J lost 15 bases, with 16 bases between them. The CDR3 totals 11 residues. CDR3 DNA sequence: TGTGCCTGGACAGACCAAGGGATAGGGTTCTTC. Translation: CAWTDQGIGFF. The variable domain in full, with the rest retrieved from reference TRBV30 and TRBJ2-1, is SQTIHQWPATLVQPVGSPLSLECTVEGTSNPNLYWYRQAAGRGLQLLFYSVGIGQISSEVPQNLSASRPQDRQFILSSKKLLLSDSGFYLCAWTDQGIGFFGPGTRLTVL.

This chain links TRBV19 with TRBJ1-5; 7 bases map to TRBD1. This CDR3 is built from 16 residues. The ends lost 4 bases at V and 1 base at J; junction bases unmatched: 7. Germline V lookup: CDR1 LNHDA, CDR2 SQIVND (reference sequence). This CDR3 is CASSTRGGGSNQPQHF. The CDR3 DNA follows: TGTGCCAGTAGTACCCGTGGAGGGGGCAGCAATCAGCCCCAGCATTTT.

In its sample, this clone was seen a few times. The chain is built from TRBV5-1 and TRBJ2-7; D is perhaps TRBD1 or TRBD2 (5 bases each). The CDR3 runs 16 residues. Looked up from germline, CDR1 is SGHRS and CDR2 is YFSETQ. The V gene lost 0 bases and the J gene lost 6 bases, with 19 bases spanning the gap. The CDR3 DNA sequence: TGCGCCAGCAGCTTGGGAACCGGGACCCCGAGAATCGAGCAGTACTTC. Its translation: CASSLGTGTPRIEQYF.

The CDR3 coding sequence is TGCGCCAGCAGCTTAAGCAGGCCCCTGGGGCAGTTCTTC. Its protein is CASSLSRPLGQFF. The rearrangement joins TRBV5-1 to TRBJ2-1, with D uncertain. The germline CDR1 and CDR2 sequences are SGHRS and YFSETQ. Trimming shortened V by 2 bases and J by 12 bases, and 15 bases separated the two germline ends. The CDR3 contains 13 residues.

There are a few counts of this clone. V usage is TRBV30 and J usage is TRBJ2-7; D gene uncertain. V lost 4 bases, J lost 2 bases, and 9 bases lay in between. Germline V gene data show CDR1 as GTSNPN and CDR2 as SVGIG (reference sequence). This CDR3 has 12 amino acids. The CDR3 sequence is CAWKGSPYEQYF. The CDR3 DNA reads as TGTGCCTGGAAAGGCAGTCCCTACGAGCAGTACTTC.

V is TRBV30 and J is TRBJ1-4; maybe TRBD1 (5 bases). Trimming took 3 bases from V and 2 from J, leaving 10 bases between them. Germline-derived CDR1 and CDR2 are GTSNPN and SVGIG (reference sequence). This CDR3 has 14 amino acids. The CDR3 is CAWSGGTTNEKLFF. The CDR3 DNA reads TGTGCCTGGAGCGGGGGGACGACTAATGAAAAACTGTTTTTT.

The genes are TRBV30 and TRBJ2-5; no clear D. V was trimmed by 7 bases and J by 7 bases, leaving 19 bases between them. This CDR3 contains 13 residues. Germline lookup yields CDR1 GTSNPN and CDR2 SVGIG (reference sequence). CDR3: CAYSGPGKGTQYF. The CDR3, as DNA: TGTGCCTATTCCGGTCCTGGGAAAGGGACCCAGTACTTC.